This T cell receptor (beta chain) was profiled in a study of T cells after yellow fever vaccination. Study context: Low-cell-number fractions underwent preparation using SMART-Seq v4 Ultra Low Input. Whole-study findings and limits: Clones that expanded after primary vaccination mostly reappeared after the booster (96% CD4, approximately 89% CD8). Researchers cautioned that FACS-sorted repertoires could harbor abundant clonotypes contaminating from the bulk population.

This clonotype occurred many times. Antigen: not known. Production of TCR cDNA was by 5'RACE template switching, which also added a universal primer site and UMIs. TCRdb redid the calling of the 5' RACE reads with MiXCR, one entry per CDR3 protein. The sample lists around 68,000 distinct CDR3 sequences, about 7.7% occurring once. Per the germline V gene, CDR1 is MNHEY and CDR2 is SVGAGI. Between the trimmed V and J ends, which lost 2 bases and 3 bases, there was a span of 6 bases. CDR3 size: 13 residues. The material sequenced was CD8+ T cells sorted from PBMCs, taken around 10 days after the first yellow fever vaccination. The sequence was collected from a young man who received the YFV17D yellow fever vaccine. V and J are TRBV6-5 and TRBJ2-3; D ambiguous. The CDR3 nucleotides are TGTGCCAGCAGTTACCACGAGACAGATACGCAGTATTTT. It encodes CASSYHETDTQYF.